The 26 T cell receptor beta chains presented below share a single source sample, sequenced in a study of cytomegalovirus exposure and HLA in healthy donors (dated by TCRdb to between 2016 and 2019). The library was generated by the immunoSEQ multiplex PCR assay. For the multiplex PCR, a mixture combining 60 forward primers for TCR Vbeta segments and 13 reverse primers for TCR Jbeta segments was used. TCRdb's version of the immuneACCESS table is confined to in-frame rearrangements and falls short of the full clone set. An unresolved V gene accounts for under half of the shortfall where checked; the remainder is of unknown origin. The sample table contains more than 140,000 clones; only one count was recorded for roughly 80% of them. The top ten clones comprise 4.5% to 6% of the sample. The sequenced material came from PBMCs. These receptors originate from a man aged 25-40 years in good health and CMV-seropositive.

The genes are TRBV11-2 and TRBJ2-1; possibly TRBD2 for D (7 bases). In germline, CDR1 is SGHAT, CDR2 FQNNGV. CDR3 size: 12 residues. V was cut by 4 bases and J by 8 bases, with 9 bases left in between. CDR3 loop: CASSWGGDEQFF. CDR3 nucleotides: TGTGCCAGCAGCTGGGGGGGCGATGAGCAGTTCTTC.

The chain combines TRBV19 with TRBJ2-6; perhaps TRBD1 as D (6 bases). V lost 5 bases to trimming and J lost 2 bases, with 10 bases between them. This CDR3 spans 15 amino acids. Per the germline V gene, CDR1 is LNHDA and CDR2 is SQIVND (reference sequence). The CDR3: CASSFNRAGANVLTF. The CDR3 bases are TGTGCCAGTAGTTTCAACAGGGCTGGGGCCAACGTCCTGACTTTC.

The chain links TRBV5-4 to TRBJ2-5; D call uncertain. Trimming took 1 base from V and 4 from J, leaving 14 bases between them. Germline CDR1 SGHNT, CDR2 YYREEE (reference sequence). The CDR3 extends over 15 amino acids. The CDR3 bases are TGTGCCAGCAGCTTGCGAACCGAAACGGGAGAGACCCAGTACTTC. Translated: CASSLRTETGETQYF.

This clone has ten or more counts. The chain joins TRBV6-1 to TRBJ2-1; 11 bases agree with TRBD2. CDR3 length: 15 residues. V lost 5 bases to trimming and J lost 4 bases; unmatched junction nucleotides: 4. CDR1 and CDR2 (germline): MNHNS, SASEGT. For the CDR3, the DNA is TGTGCCAGCAGTCTACTAGCGGGGGATTACAATGAGCAGTTCTTC. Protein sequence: CASSLLAGDYNEQFF.

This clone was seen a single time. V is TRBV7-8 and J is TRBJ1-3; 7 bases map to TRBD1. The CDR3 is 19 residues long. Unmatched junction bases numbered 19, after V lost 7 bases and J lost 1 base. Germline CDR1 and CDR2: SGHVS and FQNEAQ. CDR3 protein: CASIPQRPTDRVSGNTIYF. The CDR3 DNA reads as TGTGCCAGCATCCCCCAGAGGCCGACAGACAGGGTTTCTGGAAACACCATATATTTT.

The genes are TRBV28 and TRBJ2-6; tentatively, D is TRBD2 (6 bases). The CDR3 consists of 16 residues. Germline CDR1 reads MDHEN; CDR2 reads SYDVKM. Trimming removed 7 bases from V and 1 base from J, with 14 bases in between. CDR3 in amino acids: CASTRAAGSGANVLTF. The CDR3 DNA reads TGTGCCAGCACCCGAGCCGCGGGGTCTGGGGCCAACGTCCTGACTTTC. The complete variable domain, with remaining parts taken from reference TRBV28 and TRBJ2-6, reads DVKVTQSSRYLVKRTGEKVFLECVQDMDHENMFWYRQDPGLGLRLIYFSYDVKMKEKGDIPEGYSVSREKKERFSLILESASTNQTSMYLCASTRAAGSGANVLTFGAGSRLTVL.

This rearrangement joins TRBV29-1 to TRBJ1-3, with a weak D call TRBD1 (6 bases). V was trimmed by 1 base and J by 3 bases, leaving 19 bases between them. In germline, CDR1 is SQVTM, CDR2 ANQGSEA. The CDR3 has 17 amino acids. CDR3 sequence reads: CSVEVPSIEGDGNTIYF. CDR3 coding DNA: TGCAGCGTTGAAGTACCTTCTATCGAGGGGGATGGAAACACCATATATTTT.

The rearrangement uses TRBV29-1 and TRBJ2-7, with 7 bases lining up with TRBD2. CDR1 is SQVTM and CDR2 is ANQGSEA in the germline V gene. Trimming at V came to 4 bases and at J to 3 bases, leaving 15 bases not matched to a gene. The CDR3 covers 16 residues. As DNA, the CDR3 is TGCAGCGTTGGCCGATGGGGGGGGACCATCATCTACGAGCAGTACTTC. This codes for CSVGRWGGTIIYEQYF.

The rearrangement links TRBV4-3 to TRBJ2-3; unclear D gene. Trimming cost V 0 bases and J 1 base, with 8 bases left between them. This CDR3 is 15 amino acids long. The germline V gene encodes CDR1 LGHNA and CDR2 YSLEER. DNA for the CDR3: TGCGCCAGCAGCCAAGATTCCCAGGGCACAGATACGCAGTATTTT. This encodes CASSQDSQGTDTQYF.

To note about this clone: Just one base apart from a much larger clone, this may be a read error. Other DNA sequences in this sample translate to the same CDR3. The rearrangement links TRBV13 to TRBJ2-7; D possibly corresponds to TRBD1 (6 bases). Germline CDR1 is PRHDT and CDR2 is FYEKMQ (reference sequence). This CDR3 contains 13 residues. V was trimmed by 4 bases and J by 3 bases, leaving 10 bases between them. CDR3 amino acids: CASSSQGNYEQYF. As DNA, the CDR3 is TGTGCCAGCAGCTCACAGGGCAACTACGAGCAGTACTTC.

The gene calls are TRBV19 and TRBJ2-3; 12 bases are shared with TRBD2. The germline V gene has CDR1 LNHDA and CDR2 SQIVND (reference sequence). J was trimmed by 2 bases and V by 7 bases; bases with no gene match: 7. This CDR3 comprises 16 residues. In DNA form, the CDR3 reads TGTGCCAGTACCCCCCTAGCGGGGGGGCCCACAGATACGCAGTATTTT. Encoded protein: CASTPLAGGPTDTQYF.

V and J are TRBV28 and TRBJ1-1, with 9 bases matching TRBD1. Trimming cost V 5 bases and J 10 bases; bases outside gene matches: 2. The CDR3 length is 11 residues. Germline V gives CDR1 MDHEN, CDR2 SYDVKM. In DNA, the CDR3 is TGTGCCAGCAGTGACAGGGGGTCAGCTTTCTTT. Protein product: CASSDRGSAFF.

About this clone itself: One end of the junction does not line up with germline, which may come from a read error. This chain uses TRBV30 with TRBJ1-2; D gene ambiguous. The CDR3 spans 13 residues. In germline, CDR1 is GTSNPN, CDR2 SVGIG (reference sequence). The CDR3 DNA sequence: TGTGCCCGGAGTGTACGAGGCAACTATGGCTACACCTTC. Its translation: CARSVRGNYGYTF.

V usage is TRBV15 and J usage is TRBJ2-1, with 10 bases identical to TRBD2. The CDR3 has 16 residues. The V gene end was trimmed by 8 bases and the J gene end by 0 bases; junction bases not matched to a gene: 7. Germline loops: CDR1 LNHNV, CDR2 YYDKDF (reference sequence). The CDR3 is CATGTLAGGSYNEQFF. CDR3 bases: TGTGCCACCGGAACCTTAGCGGGGGGCTCCTACAATGAGCAGTTCTTC.

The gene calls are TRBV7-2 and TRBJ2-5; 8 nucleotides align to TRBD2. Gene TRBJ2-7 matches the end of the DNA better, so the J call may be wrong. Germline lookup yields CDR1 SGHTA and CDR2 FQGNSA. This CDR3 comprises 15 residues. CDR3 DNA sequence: TGTGCCAGCAGCTTGACAGGACTAGCTGTCAACGAGCAGTACTTC. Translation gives CASSLTGLAVNEQYF.

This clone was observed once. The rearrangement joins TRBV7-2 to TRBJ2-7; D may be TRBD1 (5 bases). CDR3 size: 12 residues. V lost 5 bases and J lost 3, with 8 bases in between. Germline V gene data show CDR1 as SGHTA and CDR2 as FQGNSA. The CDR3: CASSQTVYEQYF. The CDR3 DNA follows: TGTGCCAGCAGCCAGACAGTCTACGAGCAGTACTTC.

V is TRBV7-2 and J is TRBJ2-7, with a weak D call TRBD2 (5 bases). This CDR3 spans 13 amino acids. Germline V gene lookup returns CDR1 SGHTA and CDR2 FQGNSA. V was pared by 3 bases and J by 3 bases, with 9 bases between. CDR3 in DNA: TGTGCCAGCAGCTTCTTTCGGGGCTACGAGCAGTACTTC. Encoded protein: CASSFFRGYEQYF.

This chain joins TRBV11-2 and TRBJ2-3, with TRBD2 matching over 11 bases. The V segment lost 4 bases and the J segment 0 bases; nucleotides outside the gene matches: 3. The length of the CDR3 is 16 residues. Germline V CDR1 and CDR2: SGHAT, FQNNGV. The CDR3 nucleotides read TGTGCCAGCAGCTCCCGGACTAGCGGGAGCACAGATACGCAGTATTTT. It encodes CASSSRTSGSTDTQYF. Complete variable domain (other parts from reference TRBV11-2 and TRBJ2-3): EAGVAQSPRYKIIEKRQSVAFWCNPISGHATLYWYQQILGQGPKLLIQFQNNGVVDDSQLPKDRFSAERLKGVDSTLKIQPAKLEDSAVYLCASSSRTSGSTDTQYFGPGTRLTVL.

CDR3 in amino acids: CASSIGGLAGTTDTQYF. DNA for the CDR3: TGTGCCAGTAGTATAGGGGGACTAGCGGGGACCACAGATACGCAGTATTTT. V gene TRBV19 combines with J gene TRBJ2-3, with 13 bases that match TRBD2. The CDR3 is 17 residues long. V was clipped by 1 base and J by 2 bases; unmatched bases: 3. Germline values: CDR1 LNHDA, CDR2 SQIVND (reference sequence).

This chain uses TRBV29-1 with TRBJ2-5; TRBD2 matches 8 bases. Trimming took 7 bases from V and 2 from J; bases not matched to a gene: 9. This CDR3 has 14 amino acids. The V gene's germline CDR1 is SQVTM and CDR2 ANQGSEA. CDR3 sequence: CSARKTSAQETQYF. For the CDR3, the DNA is TGCAGCGCCCGAAAGACTAGCGCTCAAGAGACCCAGTACTTC.

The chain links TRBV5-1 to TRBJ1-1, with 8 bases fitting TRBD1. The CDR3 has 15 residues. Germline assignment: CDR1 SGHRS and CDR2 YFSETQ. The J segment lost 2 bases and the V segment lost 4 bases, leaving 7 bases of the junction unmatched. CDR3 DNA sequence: TGCGCCAGCAGCCTTAGACAGGGGTTAAACACTGAAGCTTTCTTT. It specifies CASSLRQGLNTEAFF.

The CDR3 nucleotides are TGTGCCAGCAGTTTAACGCGAGGCGAGCAGTACTTC. Encoded protein: CASSLTRGEQYF. The chain uses TRBV28 and TRBJ2-7; no firm D call. V lost 2 bases and J lost 6, with 8 bases in between. The CDR3 is 12 residues long. Germline V lookup: CDR1 MDHEN, CDR2 SYDVKM.

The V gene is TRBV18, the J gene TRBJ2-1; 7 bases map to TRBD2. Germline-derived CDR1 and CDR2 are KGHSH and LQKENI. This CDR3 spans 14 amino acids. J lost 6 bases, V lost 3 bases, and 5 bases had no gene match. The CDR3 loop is CASSPARTSNEQFF. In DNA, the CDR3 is TGTGCCAGCTCACCCGCCAGGACTAGCAATGAGCAGTTCTTC.

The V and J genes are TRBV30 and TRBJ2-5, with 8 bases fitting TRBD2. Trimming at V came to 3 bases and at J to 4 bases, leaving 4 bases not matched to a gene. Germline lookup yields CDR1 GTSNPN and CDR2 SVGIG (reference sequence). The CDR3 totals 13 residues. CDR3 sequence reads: CAWSGGLAETQYF. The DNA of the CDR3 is TGTGCCTGGAGCGGAGGACTAGCAGAGACCCAGTACTTC.

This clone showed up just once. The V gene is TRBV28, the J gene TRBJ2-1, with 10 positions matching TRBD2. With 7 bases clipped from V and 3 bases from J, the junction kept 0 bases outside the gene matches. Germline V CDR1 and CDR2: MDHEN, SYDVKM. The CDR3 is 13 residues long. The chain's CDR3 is CASKRGGYNEQFF. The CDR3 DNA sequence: TGTGCCAGCAAGCGGGGGGGCTACAATGAGCAGTTCTTC.

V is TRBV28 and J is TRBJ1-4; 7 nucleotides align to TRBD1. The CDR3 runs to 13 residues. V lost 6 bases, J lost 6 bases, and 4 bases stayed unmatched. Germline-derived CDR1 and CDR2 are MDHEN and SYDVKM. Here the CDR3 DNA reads TGTGCCAGCAGCAGGGGGTTACATGAAAAACTGTTTTTT. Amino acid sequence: CASSRGLHEKLFF. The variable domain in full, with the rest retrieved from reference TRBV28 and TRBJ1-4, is DVKVTQSSRYLVKRTGEKVFLECVQDMDHENMFWYRQDPGLGLRLIYFSYDVKMKEKGDIPEGYSVSREKKERFSLILESASTNQTSMYLCASSRGLHEKLFFGSGTQLSVL.